This entry describes one TCR beta chain. The sample comes from a study of blood T cells in healthy people across ages. With a J-beta primer mix and a sample-barcoded 5' primer, a second PCR ran about 6 to 11 cycles. TCRdb fed the 5' RACE reads into MiXCR, producing one record per CDR3 protein. The sample has some 1,000,000 distinct CDR3 sequences, 25% seen once. The CDR3 totals 14 residues. From germline, CDR1 is SGHTS and CDR2 YDEGEE. Between the trimmed V and J ends, which lost 3 bases and 4 bases, there was a span of 14 bases. This same sample was also part of a study on T cells of mothers and their children.

The J gene is TRBJ2-7, the V gene TRBV5-8; TRBD1 is a possible D gene (6 bases). The TCR originated in a girl aged 2-9 years in good health. The sample consisted of blood. The CDR3 reads CASSSTGRFYEQYF. CDR3 DNA: TGTGCCAGCAGCTCGACAGGAAGGTTTTACGAGCAGTACTTC.